The present TCR beta chain was sequenced within a study of beta chain features in type 1 diabetes. The V and J ends lost 3 bases and 4 bases respectively, with 5 bases between them. The CDR3 runs to 11 residues. Germline V gene sequence: CDR1 DFQATT, CDR2 SNEGSKA (reference sequence). There are a few counts of this clone. The antigen remains undetermined. Study-wide findings and caveats: Type 1 diabetes patients showed a moderate but significant shortening of TCRB CDR3s in all four CD4+ subsets.

Each of the CD4+ naive, central memory, regulatory and stem cell-like memory populations was sorted via CD45RO/CCR7/CD25/CD127/CD95/CD27. Populations obtained by sorting all exceeded 95% purity. Sequenced material consisted of expressed TCRB transcripts (all of the isolated RNA was reverse transcribed). Profiling relied on immunoSEQ multiplex PCR, and the TCRdb table lists in-frame clones only, not all of them. The sample records about 700,000 clones, around 15% being singletons. The rearrangement uses TRBV20-1 and TRBJ2-3; D is uncertain. The sequenced material came from naive CD4+ T cells from blood. The source is a man aged 18-30 years with type 1 diabetes. CDR3: CSASGADTQYF. As DNA, the CDR3 is TGCAGTGCTAGTGGGGCAGATACGCAGTATTTT.